This TCR beta chain was captured by sequencing in a study of blood T cell repertoires in COVID-19. Sequencing used immunoSEQ multiplex PCR; TCRdb keeps in-frame clones, though not all of them. Of around 50,000 clones in the sample, around nine tenths were seen once. The CDR3 sequence is 15 residues long. V was shortened by 4 bases and J by 2 bases, with 14 bases between the two germline ends. Germline CDR1 reads MNHEY; CDR2 reads SVGAGI. V is TRBV6-5 and J is TRBJ1-2, with D possibly being TRBD1 (5 bases). The sample was peripheral blood. This TCR derives from a man in his 60s with active or convalescent COVID-19. CDR3 region: CASSSIPGLNYGYTF. The DNA for the CDR3 is TGTGCCAGCAGTTCTATACCGGGACTGAACTATGGCTACACCTTC.